The following is a T cell receptor (beta chain) sequence with its context. Its antigen is currently not known. Base qualities are not recorded, but no much larger clone differs from it by a single base. This record comes from a study of blood T cell repertoires in COVID-19 (dated by TCRdb to the early 2020s). Concerning the study at large: Samples from collaborators originated in the United States, Italy and Spain and spanned both the acute and convalescent phases of COVID-19. Nearly every sample came with metadata listing a de-identified subject ID, COVID-19 status, age in years and sex. The material from the prospective study consisted of cDNA or gDNA derived from T cells, B-cell-depleted T cells, or PBMCs. The repertoires were released in a freely available public database intended as a resource for research on the immune response to SARS-CoV-2. Where HLA class I and class II types were available, the types were taken from metadata supplied by the sample provider, not from assay-based typing. The samples were drawn from two sources: the first 160 participants of the ongoing ImmuneRACE study, and 1,000 to 1,500 subjects contributed by 6 global collaborators. Subjects who had been exposed to COVID-19, were actively infected with it, or had recovered from it provided the deeply sampled blood TCRbeta repertoires that made up the dataset. Overall study outcomes, separate from this receptor: How much clinical and demographic metadata was included differed by source and by participant, and the metadata was provided uncurated.

TCRbeta CDR3 regions were amplified from genomic DNA by means of the immunoSEQ Assay, a bias-controlled multiplex PCR. As for how the authors treated the data: Nucleated cell counts per sample were estimated from amplification of reference gene primers within the assay. To quantify the absolute abundance of each unique TCRbeta CDR3 rearrangement, sequence reads were collapsed and filtered. For each sample, productive Simpson clonality was calculated as the square root of Simpson's diversity index over productive rearrangements. In TCRdb, the immuneACCESS table is reduced to in-frame sequences with V and J assigned. These tables do not hold every clone; where another copy was compared, an unresolved V gene accounts for under half, and the others remain unexplained. That table gives V, J and clone size, and the DNA gave D and trimming. Across this sample there are about 220,000 clones, with roughly four fifths seen only once. The ten largest clones take up 5.2% of the sample.

One collaborating source in Seattle enrolled patients during active infection and followed them longitudinally through the course of disease. Each collaborating institution followed its own protocols to collect whole blood in K2EDTA tubes. Collaborator samples were shipped for TCRbeta analysis as frozen whole blood, isolated PBMCs, or DNA extracted from either sample type. CDR1 and CDR2 were assigned from the germline V gene as SGHTA and FQGNSA. The CDR3 goes from the cysteine to the phenylalanine over 15 residues. Only the CDR3 part of the read is kept: 45 bases, read in frame from the first base. The V end loses 1 base and the J end loses 2 bases, and a stretch of 11 bases separates them.

This receptor was identified in a woman in her sixties or seventies with COVID-19, enrolled during active disease. The V and J genes are TRBV7-2 and TRBJ1-2; no confident D gene assignment can be made. Sequencing was performed on peripheral blood. The CDR3 is CASSLGGRGNYGYTF. The DNA sequence reads TGTGCCAGCAGCTTAGGAGGAAGAGGGAACTATGGCTACACCTTC.